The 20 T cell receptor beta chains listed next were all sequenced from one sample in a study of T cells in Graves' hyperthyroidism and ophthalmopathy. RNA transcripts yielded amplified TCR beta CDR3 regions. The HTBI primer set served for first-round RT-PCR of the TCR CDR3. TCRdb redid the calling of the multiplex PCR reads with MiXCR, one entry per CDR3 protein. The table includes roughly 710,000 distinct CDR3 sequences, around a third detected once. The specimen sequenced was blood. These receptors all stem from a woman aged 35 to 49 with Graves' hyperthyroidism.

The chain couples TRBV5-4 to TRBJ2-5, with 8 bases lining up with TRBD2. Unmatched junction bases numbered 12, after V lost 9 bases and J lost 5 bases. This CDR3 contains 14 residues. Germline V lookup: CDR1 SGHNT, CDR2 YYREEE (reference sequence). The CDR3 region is CATNGGGRKETQYF. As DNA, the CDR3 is TGTGCCACCAACGGGGGGGGCCGCAAGGAGACCCAGTACTTC. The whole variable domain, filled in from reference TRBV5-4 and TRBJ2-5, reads ETGVTQSPTHLIKTRGQQVTLRCSSQSGHNTVSWYQQALGQGPQFIFQYYREEENGRGNFPPRFSGLQFPNYSSELNVNALELDDSALYLCATNGGGRKETQYFGPGTRLLVL.

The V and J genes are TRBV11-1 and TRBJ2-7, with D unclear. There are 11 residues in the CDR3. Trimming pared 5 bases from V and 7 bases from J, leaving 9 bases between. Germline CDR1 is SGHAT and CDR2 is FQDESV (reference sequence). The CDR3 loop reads CASSHRVEQYF. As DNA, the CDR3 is TGTGCCAGCAGCCACCGGGTGGAGCAGTACTTC.

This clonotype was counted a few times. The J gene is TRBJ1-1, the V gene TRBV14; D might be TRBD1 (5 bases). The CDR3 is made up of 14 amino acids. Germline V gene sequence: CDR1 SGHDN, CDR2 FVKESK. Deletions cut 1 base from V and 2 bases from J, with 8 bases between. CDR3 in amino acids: CASSQVDRNTEAFF. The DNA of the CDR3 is TGTGCCAGCAGCCAAGTCGACAGAAACACTGAAGCTTTCTTT.

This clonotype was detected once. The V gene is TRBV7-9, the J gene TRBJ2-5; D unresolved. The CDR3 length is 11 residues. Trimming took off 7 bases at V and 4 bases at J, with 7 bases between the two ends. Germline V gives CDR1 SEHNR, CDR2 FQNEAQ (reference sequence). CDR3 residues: CASTLRETQYF. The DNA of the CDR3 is TGTGCCAGCACCCTCCGAGAGACCCAGTACTTC.

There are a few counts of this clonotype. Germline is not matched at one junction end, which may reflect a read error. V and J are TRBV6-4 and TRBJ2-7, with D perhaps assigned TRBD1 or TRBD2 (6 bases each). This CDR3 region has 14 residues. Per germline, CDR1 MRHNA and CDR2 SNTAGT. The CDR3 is CASEDSRESGGALF. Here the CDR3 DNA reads TGTGCCAGCGAGGACAGTCGAGAATCAGGAGGGGCATTATTC.

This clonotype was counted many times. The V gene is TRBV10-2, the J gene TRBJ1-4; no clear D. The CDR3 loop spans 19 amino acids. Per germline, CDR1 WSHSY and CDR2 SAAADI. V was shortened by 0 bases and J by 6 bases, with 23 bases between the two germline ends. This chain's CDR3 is CASSESSVTVRQVYEKLFF. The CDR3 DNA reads TGCGCCAGCAGTGAGTCGAGCGTAACGGTGCGGCAGGTTTATGAAAAACTGTTTTTT.

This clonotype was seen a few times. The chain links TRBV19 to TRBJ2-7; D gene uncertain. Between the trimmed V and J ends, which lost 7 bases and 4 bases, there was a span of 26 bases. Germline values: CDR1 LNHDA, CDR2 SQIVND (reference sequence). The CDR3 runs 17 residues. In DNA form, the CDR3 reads TGTGCCAGTACCCCTCGCTCGACTTCGTCCTTCCCTTACGAGCAGTACTTC. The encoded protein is CASTPRSTSSFPYEQYF.

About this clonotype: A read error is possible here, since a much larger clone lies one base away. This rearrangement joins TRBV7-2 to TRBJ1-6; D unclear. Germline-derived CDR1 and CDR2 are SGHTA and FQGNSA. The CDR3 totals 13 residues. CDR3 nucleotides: TGTGCCAGCAGCTCCACGATTACGGTCCACCTCCGCTTT. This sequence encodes CASSSTITVHLRF.

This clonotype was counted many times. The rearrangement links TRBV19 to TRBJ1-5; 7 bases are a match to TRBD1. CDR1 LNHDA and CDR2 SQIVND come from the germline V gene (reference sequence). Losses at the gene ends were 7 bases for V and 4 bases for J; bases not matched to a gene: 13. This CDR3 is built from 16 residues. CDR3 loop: CASMNSGQTHNQPQHF. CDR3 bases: TGTGCCAGTATGAATTCGGGACAGACTCATAATCAGCCCCAGCATTTT.

CDR3 amino acids: CASSPTPGERYEQYF. CDR3 nucleotides: TGTGCCAGCAGCCCTACCCCAGGGGAGCGGTACGAGCAGTACTTC. V is TRBV7-3 and J is TRBJ2-7; D might be TRBD1 (6 bases). V was shortened by 5 bases and J by 4 bases, with 18 bases between the two germline ends. This CDR3 is built from 15 residues. Germline CDR1 and CDR2: SGHTA and FQGTGA.

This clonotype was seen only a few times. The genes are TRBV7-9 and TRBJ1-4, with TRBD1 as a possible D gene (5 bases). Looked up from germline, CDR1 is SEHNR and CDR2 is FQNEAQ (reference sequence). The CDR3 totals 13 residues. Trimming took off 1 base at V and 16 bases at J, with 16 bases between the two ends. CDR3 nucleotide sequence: TGTGCCAGCAGCTTAGAGGCGGGGCATCCCGGGTTTTTT. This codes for CASSLEAGHPGFF.

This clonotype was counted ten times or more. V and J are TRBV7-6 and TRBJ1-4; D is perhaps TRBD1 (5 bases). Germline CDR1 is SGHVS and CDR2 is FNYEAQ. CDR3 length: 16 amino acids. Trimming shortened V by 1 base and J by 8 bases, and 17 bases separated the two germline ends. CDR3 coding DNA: TGTGCCAGCAGCTTAGAACAGGACGAAAGTGGCGAAAAACTGTTTTTT. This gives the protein CASSLEQDESGEKLFF.

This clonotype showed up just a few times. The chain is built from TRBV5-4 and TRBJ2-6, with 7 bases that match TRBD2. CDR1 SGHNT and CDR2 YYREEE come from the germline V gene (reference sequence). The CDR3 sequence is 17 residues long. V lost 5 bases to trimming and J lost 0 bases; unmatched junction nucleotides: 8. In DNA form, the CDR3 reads TGTGCCAGCAGTTCCGGGACTACGGCCTCTGGGGCCAACGTCCTGACTTTC. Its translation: CASSSGTTASGANVLTF.

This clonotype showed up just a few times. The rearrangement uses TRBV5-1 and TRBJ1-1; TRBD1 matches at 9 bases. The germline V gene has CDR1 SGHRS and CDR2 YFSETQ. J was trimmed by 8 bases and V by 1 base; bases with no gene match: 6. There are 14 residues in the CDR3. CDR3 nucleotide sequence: TGCGCCAGCAGCTTGCGCCCCGGGACAGGGGAAGCTTTCTTT. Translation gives CASSLRPGTGEAFF.

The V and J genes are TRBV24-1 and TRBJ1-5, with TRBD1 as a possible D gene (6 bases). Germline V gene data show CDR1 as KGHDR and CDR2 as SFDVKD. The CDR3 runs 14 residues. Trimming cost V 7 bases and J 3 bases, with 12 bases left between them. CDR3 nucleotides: TGTGCCACCAGCCCTACAGGGTTCAATCAGCCCCAGCATTTT. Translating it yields CATSPTGFNQPQHF.

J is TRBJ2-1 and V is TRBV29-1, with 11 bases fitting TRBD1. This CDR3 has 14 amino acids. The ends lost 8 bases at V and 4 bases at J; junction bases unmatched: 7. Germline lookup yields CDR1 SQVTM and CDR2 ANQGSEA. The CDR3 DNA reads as TGCAGCTTATTCCGGGACAGGGGGTACAATGAGCAGTTCTTC. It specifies CSLFRDRGYNEQFF.

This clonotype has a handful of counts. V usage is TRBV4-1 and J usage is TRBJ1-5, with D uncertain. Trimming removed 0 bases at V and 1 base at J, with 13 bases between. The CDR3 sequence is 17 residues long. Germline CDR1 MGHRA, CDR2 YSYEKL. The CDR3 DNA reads TGCGCCAGCAGCCAAGACGAGAAGATTTGGAGCAATCAGCCCCAGCATTTT. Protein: CASSQDEKIWSNQPQHF.

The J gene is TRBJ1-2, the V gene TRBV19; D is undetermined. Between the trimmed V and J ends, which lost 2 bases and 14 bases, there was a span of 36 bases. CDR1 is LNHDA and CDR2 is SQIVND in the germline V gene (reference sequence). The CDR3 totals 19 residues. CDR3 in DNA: TGTGCCAGTAGTATAAGGGCCCTCGTCGAGGGCCCTCGCCGATTAAACGTAACCTTC. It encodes CASSIRALVEGPRRLNVTF.

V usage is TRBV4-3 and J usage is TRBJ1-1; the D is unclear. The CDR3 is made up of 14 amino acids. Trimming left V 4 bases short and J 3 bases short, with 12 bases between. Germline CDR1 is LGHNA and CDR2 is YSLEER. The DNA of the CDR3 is TGCGCCAGCAGCCCCGTTCAGGAGTACACTGAAGCTTTCTTT. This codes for CASSPVQEYTEAFF.

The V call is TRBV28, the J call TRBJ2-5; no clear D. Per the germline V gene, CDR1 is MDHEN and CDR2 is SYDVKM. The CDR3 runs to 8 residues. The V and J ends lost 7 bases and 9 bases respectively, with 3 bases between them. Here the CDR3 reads CASTPQYF. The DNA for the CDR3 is TGTGCCAGCACGCCCCAGTACTTC.